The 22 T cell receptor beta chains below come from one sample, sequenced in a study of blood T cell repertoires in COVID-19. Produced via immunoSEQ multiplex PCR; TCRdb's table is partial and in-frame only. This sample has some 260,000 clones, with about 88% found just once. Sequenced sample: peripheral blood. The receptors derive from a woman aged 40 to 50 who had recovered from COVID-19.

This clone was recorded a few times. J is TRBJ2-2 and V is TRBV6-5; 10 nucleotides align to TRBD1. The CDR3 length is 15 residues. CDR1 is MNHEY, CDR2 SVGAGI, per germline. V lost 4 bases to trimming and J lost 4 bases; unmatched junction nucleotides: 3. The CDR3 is CASSSGQGGTGELFF. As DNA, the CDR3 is TGTGCCAGCAGTTCCGGACAGGGGGGCACCGGGGAGCTGTTTTTT.

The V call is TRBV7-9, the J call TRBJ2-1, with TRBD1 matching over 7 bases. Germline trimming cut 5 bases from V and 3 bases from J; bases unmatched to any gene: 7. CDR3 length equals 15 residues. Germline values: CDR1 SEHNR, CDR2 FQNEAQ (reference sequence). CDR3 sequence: CASSRGTEFYNEQFF. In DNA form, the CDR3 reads TGTGCCAGCAGCCGTGGGACAGAGTTCTACAATGAGCAGTTCTTC. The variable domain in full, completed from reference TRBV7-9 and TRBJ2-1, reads DTGVSQNPRHKITKRGQNVTFRCDPISEHNRLYWYRQTLGQGPEFLTYFQNEAQLEKSRLLSDRFSAERPKGSFSTLEIQRTEQGDSAMYLCASSRGTEFYNEQFFGPGTRLTVL.

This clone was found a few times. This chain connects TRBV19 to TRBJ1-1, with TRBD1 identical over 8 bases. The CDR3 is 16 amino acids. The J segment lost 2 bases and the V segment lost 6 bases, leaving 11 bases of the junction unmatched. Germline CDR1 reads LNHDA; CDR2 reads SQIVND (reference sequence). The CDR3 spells CASRTTGGPGNTEAFF. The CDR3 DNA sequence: TGTGCCAGTAGAACTACAGGGGGTCCAGGTAACACTGAAGCTTTCTTT.

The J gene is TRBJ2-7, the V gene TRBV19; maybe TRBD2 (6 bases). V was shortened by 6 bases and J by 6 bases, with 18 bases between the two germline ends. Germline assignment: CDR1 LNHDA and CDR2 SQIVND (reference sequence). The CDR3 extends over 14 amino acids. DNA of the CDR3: TGTGCCAGTAGAACAAGAGGGCAGGGAGGCGAGCAGTACTTC. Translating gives CASRTRGQGGEQYF.

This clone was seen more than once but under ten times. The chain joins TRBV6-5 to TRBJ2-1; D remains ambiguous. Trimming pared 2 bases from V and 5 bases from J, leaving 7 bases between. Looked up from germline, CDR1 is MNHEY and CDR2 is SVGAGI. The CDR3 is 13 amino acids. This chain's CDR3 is CASSYLSDNEQFF. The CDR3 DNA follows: TGTGCCAGCAGTTACCTCAGTGACAATGAGCAGTTCTTC.

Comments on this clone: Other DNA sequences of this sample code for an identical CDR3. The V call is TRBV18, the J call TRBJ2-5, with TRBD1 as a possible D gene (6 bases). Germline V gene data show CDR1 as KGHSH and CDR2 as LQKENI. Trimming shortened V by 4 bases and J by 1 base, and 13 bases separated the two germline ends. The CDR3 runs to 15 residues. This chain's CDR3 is CASSRNTGSQETQYF. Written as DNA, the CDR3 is TGTGCCAGCTCACGAAATACAGGGAGCCAAGAGACCCAGTACTTC.

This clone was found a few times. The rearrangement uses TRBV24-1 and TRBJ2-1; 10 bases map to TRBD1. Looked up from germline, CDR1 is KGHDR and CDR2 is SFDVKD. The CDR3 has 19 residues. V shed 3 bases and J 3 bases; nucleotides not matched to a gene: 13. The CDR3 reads CATSDMPGTGAPFYNEQFF. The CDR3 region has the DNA TGTGCCACCAGTGATATGCCAGGGACAGGGGCGCCTTTCTACAATGAGCAGTTCTTC.

CDR3 sequence: CASSPRTSYEQYF. The CDR3 region has the DNA TGTGCCAGCAGCCCCCGGACTAGTTACGAGCAGTACTTC. The J gene is TRBJ2-7, the V gene TRBV7-6; the match to TRBD2 covers 7 bases. Germline trimming cut 5 bases from V and 4 bases from J; bases unmatched to any gene: 5. Germline CDR1 and CDR2: SGHVS and FNYEAQ. CDR3 length: 13 residues.

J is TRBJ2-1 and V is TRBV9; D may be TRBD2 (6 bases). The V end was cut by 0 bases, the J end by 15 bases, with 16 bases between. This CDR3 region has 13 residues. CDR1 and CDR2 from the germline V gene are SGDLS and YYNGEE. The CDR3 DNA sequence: TGTGCCAGCAGCGTAGTCTCGGAGGGAGGTCTGTTCTTC. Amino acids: CASSVVSEGGLFF.

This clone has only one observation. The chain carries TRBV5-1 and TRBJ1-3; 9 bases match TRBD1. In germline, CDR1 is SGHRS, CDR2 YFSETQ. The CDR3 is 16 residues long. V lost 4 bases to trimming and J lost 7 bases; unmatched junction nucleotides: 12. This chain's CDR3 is CASSISGTGTENTIYF. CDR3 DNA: TGCGCCAGCAGCATATCCGGGACAGGGACTGAGAACACCATATATTTT.

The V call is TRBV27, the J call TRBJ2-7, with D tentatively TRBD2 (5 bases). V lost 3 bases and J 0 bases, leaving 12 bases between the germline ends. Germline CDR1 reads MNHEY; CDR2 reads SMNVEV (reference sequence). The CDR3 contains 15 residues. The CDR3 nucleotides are TGTGCCAGCAGTTTTGAGAGGGCAGGCTCCTACGAGCAGTACTTC. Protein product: CASSFERAGSYEQYF.

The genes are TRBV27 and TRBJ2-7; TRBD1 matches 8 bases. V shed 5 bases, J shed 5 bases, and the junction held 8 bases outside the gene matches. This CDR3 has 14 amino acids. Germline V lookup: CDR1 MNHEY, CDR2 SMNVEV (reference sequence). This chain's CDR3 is CASSIRQGSNEQYF. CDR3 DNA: TGTGCCAGCAGTATCCGACAGGGGAGCAACGAGCAGTACTTC.

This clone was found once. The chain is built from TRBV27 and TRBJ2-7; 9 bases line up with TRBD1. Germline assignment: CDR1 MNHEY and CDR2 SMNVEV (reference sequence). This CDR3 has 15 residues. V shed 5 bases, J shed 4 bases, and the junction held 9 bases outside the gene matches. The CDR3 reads CASSPQDRGRYEQYF. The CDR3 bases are TGTGCCAGCAGTCCCCAAGACAGGGGGAGGTACGAGCAGTACTTC.

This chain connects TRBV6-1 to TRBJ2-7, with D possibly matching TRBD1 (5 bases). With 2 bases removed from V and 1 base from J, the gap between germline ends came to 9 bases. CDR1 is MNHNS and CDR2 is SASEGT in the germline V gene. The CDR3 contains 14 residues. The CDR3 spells CASSEQGPSYEQYF. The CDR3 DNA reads TGTGCCAGCAGTGAACAGGGCCCGTCCTACGAGCAGTACTTC.

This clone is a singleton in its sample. CDR3 sequence reads: CASSRQYQETQYF. Here the CDR3 DNA reads TGTGCCAGCAGCAGACAGTACCAAGAGACCCAGTACTTC. The chain employs TRBV7-2 and TRBJ2-5, with D perhaps TRBD1 (5 bases). Trimming removed 5 bases from V and 0 bases from J, with 7 bases in between. The CDR3 is made up of 13 amino acids. Germline CDR1 and CDR2: SGHTA and FQGNSA.

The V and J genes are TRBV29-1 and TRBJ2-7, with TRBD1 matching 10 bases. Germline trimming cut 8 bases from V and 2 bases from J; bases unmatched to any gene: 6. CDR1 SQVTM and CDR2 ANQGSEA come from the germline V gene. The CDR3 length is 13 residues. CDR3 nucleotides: TGCAGCTTCCGGACAGGGGGGACCTACGAGCAGTACTTC. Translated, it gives CSFRTGGTYEQYF.

The CDR3 DNA reads TGTGCCAGCAGCTTGAGCTTGGCAGGGACAGATGAGCAGTTCTTC. It specifies CASSLSLAGTDEQFF. This sequence joins TRBV5-5 and TRBJ2-1; 7 bases are shared with TRBD1. Germline-derived CDR1 and CDR2 are SGHKS and YYEKEE (reference sequence). Germline trimming cut 1 base from V and 8 bases from J; bases unmatched to any gene: 9. The CDR3 totals 15 residues.

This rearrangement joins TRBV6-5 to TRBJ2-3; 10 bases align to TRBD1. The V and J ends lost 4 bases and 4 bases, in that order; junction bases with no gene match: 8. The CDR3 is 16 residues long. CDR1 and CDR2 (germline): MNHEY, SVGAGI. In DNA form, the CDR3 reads TGTGCCAGCAGTTGGGCGGGGGGACAGGGGTCAGATACGCAGTATTTT. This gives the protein CASSWAGGQGSDTQYF.

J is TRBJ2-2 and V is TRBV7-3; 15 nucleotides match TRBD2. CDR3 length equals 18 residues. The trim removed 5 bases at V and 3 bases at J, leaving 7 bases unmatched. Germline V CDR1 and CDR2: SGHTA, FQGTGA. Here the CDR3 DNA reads TGTGCCAGCAGCCGGACTAGCGGGAGGGCCAGGGACACCGGGGAGCTGTTTTTT. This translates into CASSRTSGRARDTGELFF. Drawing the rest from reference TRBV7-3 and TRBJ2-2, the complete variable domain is GAGVSQTPSNKVTEKGKYVELRCDPISGHTALYWYRQSLGQGPEFLIYFQGTGAADDSGLPNDRFFAVRPEGSVSTLKIQRTERGDSAVYLCASSRTSGRARDTGELFFGEGSRLTVL.

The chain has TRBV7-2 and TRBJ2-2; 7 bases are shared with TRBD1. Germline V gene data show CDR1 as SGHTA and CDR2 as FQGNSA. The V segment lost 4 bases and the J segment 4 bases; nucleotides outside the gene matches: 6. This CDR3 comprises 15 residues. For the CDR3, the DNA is TGTGCCAGCAGCTCACAGGGGTTTATCACCGGGGAGCTGTTTTTT. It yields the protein CASSSQGFITGELFF. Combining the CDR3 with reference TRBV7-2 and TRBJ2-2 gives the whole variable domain GAGVSQSPSNKVTEKGKDVELRCDPISGHTALYWYRQSLGQGLEFLIYFQGNSAPDKSGLPSDRFSAERTGGSVSTLTIQRTQQEDSAVYLCASSSQGFITGELFFGEGSRLTVL.

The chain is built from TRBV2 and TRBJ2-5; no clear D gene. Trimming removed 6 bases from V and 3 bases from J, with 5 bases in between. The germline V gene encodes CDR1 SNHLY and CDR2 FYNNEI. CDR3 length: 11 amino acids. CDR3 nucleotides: TGTGCCAGCAGCCCAGAAGAGACCCAGTACTTC. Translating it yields CASSPEETQYF.

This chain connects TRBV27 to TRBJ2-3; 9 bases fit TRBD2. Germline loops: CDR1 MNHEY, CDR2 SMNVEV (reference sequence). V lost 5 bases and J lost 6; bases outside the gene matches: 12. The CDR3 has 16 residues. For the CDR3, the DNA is TGTGCCAGCAGTCCCTGGGATAGCGGGGGTCTGGATACGCAGTATTTT. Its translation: CASSPWDSGGLDTQYF.